The rows below give T cell receptor beta chains drawn from one sample of a study of blood T cell repertoires in COVID-19. Sequencing used immunoSEQ multiplex PCR; TCRdb keeps in-frame clones, though not all of them. The table records just over 650,000 clones, just under 90% of them present only once. Sequencing was carried out using peripheral blood. The receptors here all came from a woman under 30 with acute or convalescent COVID-19. Each CDR3 is given with its conserved first and last residue. The order of the fields is D gene, J gene, V gene, clone size, CDR3 protein, CDR3 DNA. A D gene is named only where the DNA matches it firmly. Clone size is not always given. Where it is, it says once, few, many or a class for expanded clones.

>NA|TRBJ2-3|TRBV6-1|NA
CASSEAYGTDTQYF
TGTGCCAGCAGTGAAGCTTACGGGACAGATACGCAGTATTTT
>NA|TRBJ1-2|TRBV7-2|once
CTSSLTQGLRGYTF
TGTACCAGCAGCCTTACTCAGGGGCTGCGCGGCTACACCTTC
>TRBD2|TRBJ2-7|TRBV7-2|NA
CASSLNSGGGEQYF
TGTGCCAGCAGCCTAAATAGCGGGGGGGGCGAGCAGTACTTC
>TRBD2|TRBJ2-1|TRBV6-5|NA
CASSYGTSGGDEQFF
TGTGCCAGCAGTTACGGGACTAGCGGGGGAGATGAGCAGTTCTTC
>NA|TRBJ1-4|TRBV30|NA
CAWSVHRGEKLFF
TGTGCCTGGAGTGTACATAGGGGGGAAAAACTGTTTTTT
>NA|TRBJ1-1|TRBV4-1|NA
CASSQAGGSGNTEAFF
TGCGCCAGCAGCCAAGCCGGGGGATCCGGGAACACTGAAGCTTTCTTT
>TRBD1|TRBJ2-2|TRBV2|NA
CASRDRYTGELFF
TGTGCCAGCAGGGACAGGTACACCGGGGAGCTGTTTTTT
>TRBD1|TRBJ2-1|TRBV11-1|once
CASSRDRGQVEQFF
TGTGCCAGCAGCAGGGACAGGGGGCAGGTTGAGCAGTTCTTC
>TRBD1|TRBJ1-1|TRBV6-2/TRBV6-3|NA
CASSYADRVGTEAFF
TGTGCCAGCAGTTACGCTGACAGGGTTGGCACTGAAGCTTTCTTT
>TRBD1|TRBJ2-2|TRBV7-6|NA
CASSLRTGTTVGELFF
TGTGCCAGCAGCTTAAGGACAGGGACAACCGTCGGGGAGCTGTTTTTT
>TRBD1|TRBJ1-2|TRBV5-6|NA
CASSLGGGQVYGYTF
TGTGCCAGCAGCTTGGGAGGGGGACAGGTATATGGCTACACCTTC
>NA|TRBJ2-2|TRBV4-2|NA
CASSQQRQAATGELFF
TGTGCCAGCAGCCAACAAAGACAGGCGGCCACCGGGGAGCTGTTTTTT
>NA|TRBJ1-1|TRBV18|NA
CASSPDRPEAFF
TGTGCCAGCTCACCTGACAGGCCTGAAGCTTTCTTT
>NA|TRBJ1-2|TRBV5-4|NA
CASSPHPTGLDGYTF
TGTGCCAGCAGCCCCCACCCGACAGGATTGGATGGCTACACCTTC